What follows are 14 T cell receptor beta chains derived from one specimen sequenced in a study of blood T cells in healthy people across ages. A second about 6 to 12 cycle PCR used barcoded and J-beta primers. Via MiXCR, TCRdb re-called the 5' RACE reads, giving one row per CDR3 protein. The sample lists 1.5 million to 2 million distinct CDR3 sequences, roughly 50% occurring once. The specimen sequenced was blood. The receptor set was obtained from a woman in her thirties or forties in good health.

This chain connects TRBV5-8 to TRBJ2-1; D might be TRBD1 (5 bases). The germline CDR1 and CDR2 sequences are SGHTS and YDEGEE. With 0 bases removed from V and 8 bases from J, the gap between germline ends came to 18 bases. There are 16 residues in the CDR3. The CDR3 DNA is TGTGCCAGCAGCTTGGAAACAGGATGGAGACTCGATGAGCAGTTCTTC. Translation gives CASSLETGWRLDEQFF.

This clonotype has more than one count but fewer than ten. The rearrangement uses TRBV6-1 and TRBJ2-7, with 7 nucleotides matching TRBD1. This CDR3 contains 17 residues. Germline lookup yields CDR1 MNHNS and CDR2 SASEGT. V lost 1 base and J lost 3; bases outside the gene matches: 12. The CDR3 loop reads CASSEDLRGPGFYEQYF. CDR3 coding DNA: TGTGCCAGCAGTGAAGATCTGAGGGGGCCAGGTTTCTACGAGCAGTACTTC.

In this sample, this clonotype turned up a few times. The chain is built from TRBV27 and TRBJ2-3; 8 bases are a match to TRBD1. V lost 6 bases to trimming and J lost 2 bases; unmatched junction nucleotides: 10. The CDR3 runs 16 residues. CDR1 and CDR2 (germline): MNHEY, SMNVEV (reference sequence). The CDR3 region has the DNA TGTGCCAGCAGGACCGCAGGGGGCGTTTACACAGATACGCAGTATTTT. Translated, it gives CASRTAGGVYTDTQYF.

The chain is built from TRBV20-1 and TRBJ2-5; no reliable D call. Trimming cost V 7 bases and J 3 bases, with 9 bases left between them. The CDR3 is 11 amino acids. From germline, CDR1 is DFQATT and CDR2 SNEGSKA (reference sequence). The DNA for the CDR3 is TGCAGTGGAGTACCAGAAGAGACCCAGTACTTC. Amino acid sequence: CSGVPEETQYF.

This clonotype was recorded a few times. The chain recombines TRBV20-1 with TRBJ2-7; 9 bases match TRBD1. In germline, CDR1 is DFQATT, CDR2 SNEGSKA (reference sequence). This CDR3 has 14 amino acids. After removal of 5 bases from V and 2 bases from J, the junction contained 7 bases not matched to a gene. The CDR3 spells CSAVDRGYTYEQYF. The DNA for the CDR3 is TGCAGTGCTGTGGACAGGGGTTATACCTACGAGCAGTACTTC.

The rearrangement joins TRBV20-1 to TRBJ1-4; D perhaps matches TRBD1 (5 bases). This CDR3 region has 12 residues. The V gene lost 6 bases and the J gene lost 10 bases, with 15 bases spanning the gap. The V gene's germline CDR1 is DFQATT and CDR2 SNEGSKA (reference sequence). The DNA of the CDR3 is TGCAGTGCCCATTGGGGGGGGGGAAAACTGTTTTTT. Translated: CSAHWGGGKLFF.

This chain uses TRBV12-3 or TRBV12-4 with TRBJ2-7; D may be TRBD1 (5 bases). The V gene lost 3 bases and the J gene lost 4 bases, with 13 bases spanning the gap. The CDR3 is 14 amino acids. The CDR3 sequence: CASSFGAVGYEQYF. CDR3 in DNA: TGTGCCAGCAGTTTTGGGGCCGTGGGGTACGAGCAGTACTTC.

The CDR3 region is CASSPRRGPIGNEQFF. CDR3 nucleotides: TGTGCCAGCAGCCCTCGGCGGGGGCCCATCGGCAATGAGCAGTTCTTC. This chain links TRBV11-1 with TRBJ2-1; tentatively, D is TRBD2 (7 bases). Germline-derived CDR1 and CDR2 are SGHAT and FQDESV (reference sequence). The CDR3 totals 16 residues. V lost 5 bases and J lost 6, with 20 bases in between.

In its sample, this clonotype was seen a few times. The rearrangement uses TRBV7-9 and TRBJ2-5, with D unclear. Germline-derived CDR1 and CDR2 are SEHNR and FQNEAQ (reference sequence). The CDR3 is 14 residues long. The germline V and J ends were trimmed by 2 bases and 1 base, with 8 bases remaining between them. The CDR3 DNA reads TGTGCCAGCAGCTTAACAGACGCCCAAGAGACCCAGTACTTC. Translated: CASSLTDAQETQYF.

The rearrangement links TRBV14 to TRBJ2-7, with D unresolved. The DNA end is more similar to TRBJ2-5, so the J call may be wrong. This CDR3 contains 15 residues. CDR1 is SGHDN and CDR2 is FVKESK in the germline V gene. The CDR3 DNA is TGTGCCAGCAGCCAAGAGCCACCGGACCCAGAGACCCAGTACTTC. Translating it yields CASSQEPPDPETQYF.

This clonotype was counted only a few times. The V gene is TRBV20-1, the J gene TRBJ1-6, with D possibly being TRBD1 (5 bases). Germline V gene lookup returns CDR1 DFQATT and CDR2 SNEGSKA (reference sequence). The CDR3 runs 13 residues. Between the trimmed V and J ends, which lost 0 bases and 14 bases, there was a span of 14 bases. CDR3: CSARDPTVVALHF. Written as DNA, the CDR3 is TGCAGTGCTAGAGATCCGACAGTCGTGGCCCTCCACTTT.

This chain links TRBV6-8 with TRBJ2-6; a weak D match, TRBD1 (5 bases). Per the germline V gene, CDR1 is MNHGY and CDR2 is SAAAGT. Trimming left V 5 bases short and J 0 bases short, with 17 bases between. The CDR3 length is 18 residues. CDR3 protein: CASSLVRQRSSGANVLTF. CDR3 coding DNA: TGTGCCAGCAGTCTTGTGCGACAGAGGAGCTCTGGGGCCAACGTCCTGACTTTC.

This sequence joins TRBV7-2 and TRBJ2-7, with 11 bases that match TRBD1. Germline V lookup: CDR1 SGHTA, CDR2 FQGNSA. V trimming: 3 bases; J trimming: 3 bases; junction bases outside the gene matches: 13. This CDR3 contains 18 residues. As DNA, the CDR3 is TGTGCCAGCAGCTTGACCCCGGGACAGGGGGTCATTCGCTACGAGCAGTACTTC. Protein: CASSLTPGQGVIRYEQYF.

The chain employs TRBV4-2 and TRBJ2-5; 8 bases fit TRBD1. The J call may be wrong; the DNA end is better matched by TRBJ2-7. CDR1 and CDR2 from the germline V gene are LGHNA and YNFKEQ. The CDR3 is made up of 15 amino acids. Here the CDR3 reads CASSQGPDRAAEQYF. In DNA form, the CDR3 reads TGTGCCAGCAGCCAAGGGCCGGACAGGGCCGCCGAGCAGTACTTC.